This TCR beta chain originates from a study of early stage breast cancer tumors. Overall study context: The ER+/PR+/HER2- tumors included 7 to 9 ductal and a handful of lobular carcinomas.

Of note for this clone: The antigen is undetermined.

Regarding the study as a whole: Compared with adjacent normal breast, tumors showed around 2.5-fold denser, more clonal T cells.

CDR1 is SQVTM, CDR2 ANQGSEA, per germline. Trimming shortened V by 7 bases and J by 3 bases, and 16 bases separated the two germline ends. This CDR3 spans 13 amino acids. Only in-frame clones appear in the TCRdb table, and some are missing; sequencing was by immunoSEQ multiplex PCR. The sample yields almost 55,000 clones, over 80% seen once. The source is a person aged 65-85 years with breast cancer. The rearrangement links TRBV29-1 to TRBJ2-7; possible D gene TRBD1, 6 bases. The sequenced sample was blood. The CDR3 loop reads CSARTVGLYEQYF. CDR3 nucleotide sequence: TGCAGCGCGAGGACAGTGGGGCTCTACGAGCAGTACTTC.